What follows is one T cell receptor beta chain and its context. Its antigen is as yet unknown. Trimming removed 5 bases at V and 2 bases at J, with 13 bases between. This CDR3 is built from 14 residues. Germline V gene lookup returns CDR1 SGHTA and CDR2 FQGNSA. The sample belongs to a study of response to subunit inactivated influenza vaccine. TCRdb recomputed calls from the RT-PCR reads with MiXCR, one row per CDR3 protein. The table shows approximately 730,000 distinct CDR3 sequences, with over 11% occurring only once. Findings and caveats of the study: Few new T cells, the authors suggested, are recruited by each seasonal influenza vaccination.

The V and J genes are TRBV7-2 and TRBJ2-7; the D gene is possibly TRBD1 (6 bases). This clonotype originated in a man aged 50 to 59 who received an inactivated influenza vaccine. The sequenced sample was PBMCs from blood, obtained around 15 days before vaccination. The CDR3 nucleotides read TGTGCCAGCAGCCCGACGAGGACAGCCTACGAGCAGTACTTC. Translation: CASSPTRTAYEQYF.